This TCR beta chain was observed in a study of cytomegalovirus exposure and HLA in healthy donors. Primers: 60 Vbeta forward and 13 Jbeta reverse. Clones were sequenced by immunoSEQ multiplex PCR, and TCRdb holds only the in-frame ones, with some missing. This sample has some 130,000 clones; about 80% occur once, and the top ten carry approximately 1.7%. The V gene's germline CDR1 is SGDLS and CDR2 YYNGEE. The length of the CDR3 is 15 residues. The J segment lost 4 bases and the V segment lost 3 bases, leaving 9 bases of the junction unmatched. The gene calls are TRBV9 and TRBJ1-1; 7 nucleotides match TRBD1. The sequence was obtained from a woman aged 45-65 years in good health and CMV-seronegative. Sequenced: PBMCs. The CDR3 is CASSGWAAGGTEAFF. The DNA of the CDR3 is TGTGCCAGCAGCGGTTGGGCGGCAGGGGGCACTGAAGCTTTCTTT.